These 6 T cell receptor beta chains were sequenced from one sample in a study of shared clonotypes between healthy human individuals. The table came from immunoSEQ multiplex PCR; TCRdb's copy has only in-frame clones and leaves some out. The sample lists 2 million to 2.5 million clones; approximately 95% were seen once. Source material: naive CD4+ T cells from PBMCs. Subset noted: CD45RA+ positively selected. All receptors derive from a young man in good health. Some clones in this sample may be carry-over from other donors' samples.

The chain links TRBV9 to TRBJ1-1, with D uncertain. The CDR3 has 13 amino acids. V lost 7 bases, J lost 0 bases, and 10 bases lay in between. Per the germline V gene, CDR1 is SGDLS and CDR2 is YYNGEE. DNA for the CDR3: TGTGCCAGCTCCGGGTACCTGAACACTGAAGCTTTCTTT. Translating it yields CASSGYLNTEAFF.

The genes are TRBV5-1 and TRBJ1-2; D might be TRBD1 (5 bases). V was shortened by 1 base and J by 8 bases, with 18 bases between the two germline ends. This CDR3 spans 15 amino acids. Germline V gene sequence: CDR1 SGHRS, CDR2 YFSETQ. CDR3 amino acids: CASSLPSEGTQGYTF. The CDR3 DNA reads TGCGCCAGCAGCTTGCCTTCAGAGGGGACTCAGGGCTACACCTTC.

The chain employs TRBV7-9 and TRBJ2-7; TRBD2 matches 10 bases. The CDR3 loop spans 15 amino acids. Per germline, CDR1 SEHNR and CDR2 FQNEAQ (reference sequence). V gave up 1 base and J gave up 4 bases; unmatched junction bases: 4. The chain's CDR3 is CASSLVASGSYEQYF. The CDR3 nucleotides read TGTGCCAGCAGCTTAGTGGCTAGCGGGAGTTACGAGCAGTACTTC.

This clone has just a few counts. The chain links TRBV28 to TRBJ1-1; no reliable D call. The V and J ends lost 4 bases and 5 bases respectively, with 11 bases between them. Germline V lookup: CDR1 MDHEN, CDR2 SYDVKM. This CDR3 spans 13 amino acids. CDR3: CASSSPAWTEAFF. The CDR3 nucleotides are TGTGCCAGCAGTTCTCCCGCATGGACTGAAGCTTTCTTT.

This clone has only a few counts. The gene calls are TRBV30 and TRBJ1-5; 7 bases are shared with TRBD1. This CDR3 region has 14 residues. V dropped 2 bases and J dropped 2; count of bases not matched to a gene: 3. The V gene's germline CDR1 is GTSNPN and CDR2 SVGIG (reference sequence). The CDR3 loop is CAWSSTGGNQPQHF. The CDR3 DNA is TGTGCCTGGAGTTCCACAGGGGGCAATCAGCCCCAGCATTTT. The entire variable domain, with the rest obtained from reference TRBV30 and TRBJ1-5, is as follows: SQTIHQWPATLVQPVGSPLSLECTVEGTSNPNLYWYRQAAGRGLQLLFYSVGIGQISSEVPQNLSASRPQDRQFILSSKKLLLSDSGFYLCAWSSTGGNQPQHFGDGTRLSIL.

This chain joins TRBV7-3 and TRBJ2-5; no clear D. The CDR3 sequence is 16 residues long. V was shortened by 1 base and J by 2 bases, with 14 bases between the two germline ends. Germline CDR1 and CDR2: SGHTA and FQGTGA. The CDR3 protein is CASSLRWSATQETQYF. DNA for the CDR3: TGTGCCAGCAGCTTAAGGTGGTCAGCCACACAAGAGACCCAGTACTTC.